The source of this T cell receptor beta chain is a study of blood T cell repertoires in COVID-19. Turning to the study itself: Samples representing acute and convalescent COVID-19 were sourced from the United States, Italy and Spain. T cells, B-cell-depleted T cells, or PBMCs provided the cDNA or gDNA that served as material.

In the case of this clone: The same CDR3 is also encoded by other DNA sequences in this sample.

Germline V lookup: CDR1 LNHDA, CDR2 SQIVND (reference sequence). V was clipped by 4 bases and J by 1 base, with 7 bases between them. CDR3 length: 13 amino acids. How the authors handled the data: Amplification from reference gene primers served as the basis for estimated nucleated cell counts. The method was immunoSEQ multiplex PCR; TCRdb's version includes in-frame clones alone and lacks a portion of them. V and J calls and clone size follow that table, whereas D and trimming were derived from the DNA. The sample gives over 45,000 clones, roughly 90% of which show up once; roughly an eighth is in the top ten.

The specimen was peripheral blood. The clonotype was recovered from a woman aged 60-75 years with active COVID-19. The rearrangement joins TRBV19 to TRBJ1-2; no clear D. DNA for the CDR3: TGTGCCAGTAGTACAGGACTTAACTATGGCTACACCTTC. Protein product: CASSTGLNYGYTF.